This T cell receptor (beta chain) was identified in a study of beta chain features in type 1 diabetes. Looking at the study overall: The study found patients and healthy donors alike in age, gender and cell yields. Across every sample, around 110,000,000 sorted cells were examined in total.

This clone was detected a few times. Its antigen is as yet unknown. J was trimmed by 4 bases and V by 6 bases; bases with no gene match: 11. Per germline, CDR1 ENHRY and CDR2 SYGVKD. The CDR3 sequence is 17 residues long. Study-wide results and caveats: In type 1 diabetes patients, VDJ junctions had fewer insertions; deletions at these junctions were more frequent. Over-representation of high TCR-expressing cells was a possible consequence of cDNA sequencing.

cDNA synthesis used the whole RNA isolate, giving expressed TCRB sequences. The method was immunoSEQ multiplex PCR; TCRdb's version includes in-frame clones alone and lacks a portion of them. The data hold tens of thousands of clones, with roughly 30% observed a single time. The clonotype comes from a young woman in good health. The sequenced material came from stem cell memory CD4+ T cells from blood. The rearrangement links TRBV10-3 to TRBJ2-3, with 12 bases lining up with TRBD2. CDR3 sequence reads: CAISRLAGDLGADTQYF. CDR3 bases: TGTGCCATCAGCAGACTAGCGGGGGATTTGGGCGCAGATACGCAGTATTTT.